Below are 15 T cell receptor beta chains sequenced from a single sample in a study of CD8+CD57+ T cells in acquired aplastic anemia (dated by TCRdb to 2016 to 2019). TCRdb names Illumina HiSeq 2000 as the instrument used. Genomic DNA served as template for TCR beta VDJ combination and CDR3 sequence profiling. TCRdb reanalyzed the raw reads on its own, using fastp at Q25 for trimming and MiXCR for clone calling, and kept in-frame beta chains. Each CDR3 protein appears once, grouped with its most common genes and DNA. The sample contains around 170,000 distinct CDR3 sequences, about 47% of them found a single time. The top ten clonotypes cover approximately 3% of the sample. Sequencing was carried out using sorted CD4+, CD8+, or CD8+CD57+ T cells (not recorded which) from PBMCs. These receptors came from a human donor in good health.

This clonotype was recorded many times. V is TRBV5-5 and J is TRBJ2-1; 10 nucleotides align to TRBD1. Germline V gives CDR1 SGHKS, CDR2 YYEKEE (reference sequence). J was trimmed by 8 bases and V by 4 bases; bases with no gene match: 3. The CDR3 spans 13 residues. In nucleotides, the CDR3 is TGTGCCAGCAGCAGGGACAGGGGCTATGAGCAGTTCTTC. This sequence encodes CASSRDRGYEQFF.

This clonotype was recorded many times. V and J are TRBV19 and TRBJ2-2; D may be TRBD1 (6 bases). Trimming left V 4 bases short and J 2 bases short, with 23 bases between. This CDR3 is 19 amino acids long. Per the germline V gene, CDR1 is LNHDA and CDR2 is SQIVND (reference sequence). The CDR3 DNA follows: TGTGCCAGTAGTAAAATTGGACAGCTCTATAACACCAACACCGGGGAGCTGTTTTTT. It encodes CASSKIGQLYNTNTGELFF. The variable domain in full, with the rest retrieved from reference TRBV19 and TRBJ2-2, is DGGITQSPKYLFRKEGQNVTLSCEQNLNHDAMYWYRQDPGQGLRLIYYSQIVNDFQKGDIAEGYSVSREKKESFPLTVTSAQKNPTAFYLCASSKIGQLYNTNTGELFFGEGSRLTVL.

This clonotype appeared many times. The chain employs TRBV19 and TRBJ1-2; 8 bases fit TRBD1. Germline V lookup: CDR1 LNHDA, CDR2 SQIVND (reference sequence). Germline trimming cut 9 bases from V and 0 bases from J; bases unmatched to any gene: 12. The CDR3 contains 16 residues. CDR3 sequence (DNA): TGTGCCAGCACCGGGACAGGCATGTCAGCTAACTATGGCTACACCTTC. It yields the protein CASTGTGMSANYGYTF.

This clonotype was observed at least ten times. The V call is TRBV6-2 or TRBV6-3, the J call TRBJ2-7, with TRBD2 matching 11 bases. Trimming at V came to 6 bases and at J to 4 bases, leaving 8 bases not matched to a gene. Germline CDR1 and CDR2: MNHEY and SVGEGT. This CDR3 comprises 15 residues. This CDR3 is CASSLAGGLTYEQYF. CDR3 in DNA: TGTGCCAGCAGCTTAGCGGGAGGGCTTACTTACGAGCAGTACTTC.

This clonotype was picked up many times. This rearrangement joins TRBV12-3 or TRBV12-4 to TRBJ1-2; TRBD1 might be the D (5 bases). The V gene lost 2 bases and the J gene lost 8 bases, with 9 bases spanning the gap. The CDR3 is 12 residues long. In nucleotides, the CDR3 is TGTGCCAGCAGTTTAACTCAGGGAGGCTACACCTTC. Protein product: CASSLTQGGYTF.

This clonotype was observed a few times. The chain links TRBV24-1 to TRBJ2-5; perhaps TRBD2 as D (5 bases). V dropped 9 bases and J dropped 0 bases, with 10 bases sitting between them. The germline gives CDR1 KGHDR, CDR2 SFDVKD. CDR3 length equals 13 residues. In DNA form, the CDR3 reads TGTGCCACCGGGCGGGCGGACCAAGAGACCCAGTACTTC. Amino acid sequence: CATGRADQETQYF.

This clonotype was found many times. This rearrangement joins TRBV11-3 to TRBJ2-7; tentatively, D is TRBD2 (6 bases). The germline V gene encodes CDR1 SGHNT and CDR2 YENEEA. The germline V and J ends were trimmed by 1 base and 2 bases, with 12 bases remaining between them. The CDR3 runs 15 residues. CDR3 coding DNA: TGTGCCAGCAGCTTAGCAGCGGGCATTACCTACGAGCAGTACTTC. Its translation: CASSLAAGITYEQYF.

The table lists this clonotype with a count of one. An end of the junction differs from the germline gene, which may be a read error. In nucleotides, the CDR3 is TGTGCCAGCAGCCAAGGCGGTTCGGCGGGAGGGCGGGAGCATTTCTTC. Amino acids: CASSQGGSAGGREHFF. The chain combines TRBV3-1 with TRBJ2-1; 9 nucleotides align to TRBD2. The CDR3 consists of 16 residues. CDR1 and CDR2 from the germline V gene are LGHDT and YNNKEL (reference sequence).

Only a few counts were recorded for this clonotype. This chain links TRBV18 with TRBJ2-1, with TRBD1 identical over 7 bases. The CDR3 loop spans 13 amino acids. Germline trimming cut 6 bases from V and 9 bases from J; bases unmatched to any gene: 8. CDR1 and CDR2 (germline): KGHSH, LQKENI. CDR3 nucleotides: TGTGCCAGCTCTCACGACAGGGTTACTGAGCAGTTCTTC. It specifies CASSHDRVTEQFF.

There are many counts of this clonotype. This chain connects TRBV12-3 or TRBV12-4 to TRBJ2-7; 11 bases match TRBD2. V lost 3 bases, J lost 0 bases, and 10 bases stayed unmatched. This CDR3 region has 18 residues. The CDR3 nucleotides are TGTGCCAGCAGTTTTGGGCTAGCGGGAGGTAGAAGCTCCTACGAGCAGTACTTC. The encoded protein is CASSFGLAGGRSSYEQYF.

The chain has TRBV6-6 and TRBJ1-3; D might be TRBD1 (5 bases). V was trimmed by 6 bases and J by 2 bases, leaving 11 bases between them. From germline, CDR1 is MNHNY and CDR2 SVGAGI (reference sequence). CDR3 length equals 14 residues. The CDR3 reads CASRLRGTGNTIYF. Here the CDR3 DNA reads TGTGCCAGCAGATTGCGGGGGACTGGAAACACCATATATTTT.

This clonotype was detected ten times or more. The CDR3 region has the DNA TGTGCCAGCATGCAAAGCCCGGCGGGGTGGCGGGAGGGTACAGATACGCAGTATTTT. It specifies CASMQSPAGWREGTDTQYF. The rearrangement joins TRBV12-3 or TRBV12-4 to TRBJ2-3; TRBD2 agrees at 9 bases. The CDR3 sequence is 19 residues long. V dropped 7 bases and J dropped 3; count of bases not matched to a gene: 20.

The chain has TRBV6-2 or TRBV6-3 and TRBJ2-7; 9 bases are shared with TRBD2. J lost 2 bases, V lost 2 bases, and 13 bases had no gene match. CDR1 is MNHEY and CDR2 is SVGEGT in the germline V gene. The CDR3 runs to 18 residues. CDR3 DNA: TGTGCCAGCAGTTACCCTTTTCCTCTAGCGGGGTCCACCTACGAGCAGTACTTC. Protein sequence: CASSYPFPLAGSTYEQYF.

This clonotype was counted ten times or more. The chain employs TRBV7-2 and TRBJ2-1, with D possibly being TRBD1 (6 bases). The V and J ends lost 6 bases and 7 bases respectively, with 19 bases between them. Germline V gene lookup returns CDR1 SGHTA and CDR2 FQGNSA. This CDR3 region has 15 residues. The CDR3 DNA follows: TGTGCCAGCAGAGAAACAGGGACATGGGGGAATGAGCAGTTCTTC. It encodes CASRETGTWGNEQFF.

This clonotype has a count of ten or more. In DNA, the CDR3 is TGCAGTGCCGCTAGCAGACACTACGAGCAGTACTTC. This translates into CSAASRHYEQYF. The chain couples TRBV20-1 to TRBJ2-7, with a possible D match to TRBD2 (5 bases). Germline V lookup: CDR1 DFQATT, CDR2 SNEGSKA (reference sequence). The CDR3 is 12 amino acids. Trimming shortened V by 6 bases and J by 3 bases, and 12 bases separated the two germline ends.